Below, 27 T cell receptor beta chains from the same sample are listed, as sequenced in a study of a mutant IDH1 vaccine in newly diagnosed glioma. Time point described: week 11, during vaccination. Topical imiquimod accompanied each vaccine dose, which consisted of 300 ug of mutant IDH1 20-mer peptide. Generated by immunoSEQ multiplex PCR, the TCRdb table keeps only in-frame clones and is missing some. The sample lists about 39,000 clones, 75% to 85% occurring once. No antigen has been assigned to these receptors. The starting material was peripheral blood mononuclear cells (PBMCs), obtained from a glioma patient whose treatment included an IDH1 peptide vaccine. These receptors all stem from a woman aged 25-40 years with glioma. Some clones in this sample may be carry-over from other donors' samples.

The chain carries TRBV29-1 and TRBJ2-2; D possibly corresponds to TRBD1 (5 bases). The CDR3 loop spans 16 amino acids. CDR1 and CDR2 (germline): SQVTM, ANQGSEA. V was clipped by 3 bases and J by 7 bases, with 21 bases between them. The CDR3 DNA reads TGCAGCGTTGAGTCTGGGGTGGACAAAGGTGGCGGGGAGCTGTTTTTT. Translated: CSVESGVDKGGGELFF.

The chain employs TRBV19 and TRBJ2-7; possibly TRBD2 for D (7 bases). Germline V gene sequence: CDR1 LNHDA, CDR2 SQIVND (reference sequence). V was pared by 6 bases and J by 2 bases, with 17 bases between. CDR3 length: 15 amino acids. The CDR3 DNA reads TGTGCCAGTAGCCTGGGGGGGGGCGCAACCTACGAGCAGTACTTC. Translated: CASSLGGGATYEQYF.

This chain links TRBV7-9 with TRBJ2-1; D is possibly TRBD2 (6 bases). V lost 6 bases and J 9 bases, leaving 15 bases between the germline ends. The CDR3 totals 13 residues. CDR1 and CDR2 from the germline V gene are SEHNR and FQNEAQ (reference sequence). DNA for the CDR3: TGTGCCAGCAGGTTTGAGGGGACTCTTGAGCAGTTCTTC. Translated, it gives CASRFEGTLEQFF.

This sequence joins TRBV2 and TRBJ2-1; tentative D call: TRBD2 (6 bases). Deletions cut 7 bases from V and 1 base from J, with 8 bases between. Germline CDR1 reads SNHLY; CDR2 reads FYNNEI. This CDR3 is 13 amino acids long. CDR3: CASNSGSYNEQFF. In DNA, the CDR3 is TGTGCCAGCAACAGCGGGTCCTACAATGAGCAGTTCTTC. The whole variable domain, remainder taken from reference TRBV2 and TRBJ2-1, is EPEVTQTPSHQVTQMGQEVILRCVPISNHLYFYWYRQILGQKVEFLVSFYNNEISEKSEIFDDQFSVERPDGSNFTLKIRSTKLEDSAMYFCASNSGSYNEQFFGPGTRLTVL.

The chain carries TRBV25-1 and TRBJ2-6, with 11 bases matching TRBD2. With 3 bases clipped from V and 4 bases from J, the junction kept 8 bases outside the gene matches. From germline, CDR1 is MGHDK and CDR2 SYGVNS. This CDR3 has 18 amino acids. This CDR3 reads CASSDRLAGGHGANVLTF. CDR3 nucleotides: TGTGCCAGCAGTGACCGGCTAGCGGGAGGTCACGGGGCCAACGTCCTGACTTTC.

This clone was recorded a few times. Relative to the germline gene, one junction end is altered; a read error may explain this. The gene calls are TRBV19 and TRBJ1-5; D is ambiguous. Looked up from germline, CDR1 is LNHDA and CDR2 is SQIVND (reference sequence). The CDR3 is 15 residues long. The chain's CDR3 is CPPADGEEDNQPQHF. CDR3 nucleotide sequence: TGCCCCCCAGCTGATGGGGAAGAGGACAATCAGCCCCAGCATTTT. Combining the CDR3 with reference TRBV19 and TRBJ1-5 gives the whole variable domain DGGITQSPKYLFRKEGQNVTLSCEQNLNHDAMYWYRQDPGQGLRLIYYSQIVNDFQKGDIAEGYSVSREKKESFPLTVTSAQKNPTAFYLCPPADGEEDNQPQHFGDGTRLSIL.

This chain uses TRBV4-2 with TRBJ2-1; 9 nucleotides line up with TRBD2. The CDR3 contains 19 residues. Germline V lookup: CDR1 LGHNA, CDR2 YNFKEQ. V shed 0 bases and J 0 bases; nucleotides not matched to a gene: 9. Here the CDR3 DNA reads TGTGCCAGCAGCCAAGAGGGGCTAGCGGGACAACGCTCCTACAATGAGCAGTTCTTC. Translation: CASSQEGLAGQRSYNEQFF.

The sample holds a few counts of this clone. This rearrangement joins TRBV7-9 to TRBJ1-1, with D unclear. In germline, CDR1 is SEHNR, CDR2 FQNEAQ (reference sequence). V lost 7 bases to trimming and J lost 0 bases, with 12 bases between them. This CDR3 contains 14 residues. The CDR3 nucleotides are TGTGCCAGCATCCCGAGGACGGTGAACACTGAAGCTTTCTTT. Residues: CASIPRTVNTEAFF.

This sequence joins TRBV5-1 and TRBJ2-2, with 9 bases identical to TRBD2. The germline gives CDR1 SGHRS, CDR2 YFSETQ. The trim removed 5 bases at V and 1 base at J, leaving 3 bases unmatched. CDR3 length equals 15 residues. DNA for the CDR3: TGCGCCAGCAGGCGGGAGGGCCGGAACACCGGGGAGCTGTTTTTT. It specifies CASRREGRNTGELFF.

The rearrangement links TRBV9 to TRBJ1-5; 10 bases map to TRBD1. The V gene's germline CDR1 is SGDLS and CDR2 YYNGEE. The CDR3 totals 15 residues. Unmatched junction bases numbered 8, after V lost 4 bases and J lost 7 bases. The CDR3 sequence is CASSNRTGGGQPQHF. CDR3 bases: TGTGCCAGCAGCAACCGGACAGGGGGTGGGCAGCCCCAGCATTTT.

The chain uses TRBV2 and TRBJ2-1; 8 bases are shared with TRBD2. The CDR3 runs to 15 residues. The trim removed 2 bases at V and 7 bases at J, leaving 7 bases unmatched. Germline CDR1 is SNHLY and CDR2 is FYNNEI. The CDR3 DNA reads as TGTGCCAGCAGTGAACAGGGACTAGTGGAAAATGAGCAGTTCTTC. Amino acid sequence: CASSEQGLVENEQFF.

This chain links TRBV27 with TRBJ1-2; maybe TRBD1 (6 bases). This CDR3 is 14 amino acids long. CDR1 MNHEY and CDR2 SMNVEV come from the germline V gene (reference sequence). The ends were cut back, 5 bases at V and 6 bases at J, with 16 bases in the middle. CDR3: CASSPTGLADGYTF. The CDR3 bases are TGTGCCAGCAGTCCAACAGGGCTCGCGGATGGCTACACCTTC.

The chain combines TRBV19 with TRBJ1-2; maybe TRBD1 (6 bases). The germline CDR1 and CDR2 sequences are LNHDA and SQIVND (reference sequence). V shed 5 bases and J shed 5 bases, with 15 bases lying between them. The CDR3 length is 14 residues. The chain's CDR3 is CASSRQNQGYGYTF. The CDR3 DNA reads TGTGCCAGTAGTCGACAGAACCAGGGGTATGGCTACACCTTC.

This clone was counted a single time. The CDR3 spells CASSNAGRALETQYF. The CDR3 nucleotides are TGCGCCAGCAGTAACGCGGGGAGGGCCCTCGAGACCCAGTACTTC. The chain joins TRBV10-2 to TRBJ2-5; 7 bases line up with TRBD2. V was clipped by 5 bases and J by 5 bases; unmatched bases: 11. The germline V gene encodes CDR1 WSHSY and CDR2 SAAADI. This CDR3 region has 15 residues.

This sequence joins TRBV2 and TRBJ1-1; a weak D match, TRBD1 (6 bases). Germline V gene lookup returns CDR1 SNHLY and CDR2 FYNNEI. The CDR3 extends over 14 amino acids. V dropped 3 bases and J dropped 12 bases, with 20 bases sitting between them. CDR3 sequence reads: CASSDPTGSGKPFF. The CDR3 nucleotides read TGTGCCAGCAGTGATCCTACAGGGTCGGGTAAGCCTTTCTTT. Full variable domain (missing parts from reference TRBV2 and TRBJ1-1): EPEVTQTPSHQVTQMGQEVILRCVPISNHLYFYWYRQILGQKVEFLVSFYNNEISEKSEIFDDQFSVERPDGSNFTLKIRSTKLEDSAMYFCASSDPTGSGKPFFGQGTRLTVV.

The V and J genes are TRBV2 and TRBJ1-2, with D perhaps TRBD1 (6 bases). Germline-derived CDR1 and CDR2 are SNHLY and FYNNEI. CDR3 length: 13 amino acids. V lost 4 bases, J lost 4 bases, and 10 bases lay in between. The CDR3 is CASSGAGAYGYTF. The DNA for the CDR3 is TGTGCCAGCAGTGGGGCAGGGGCCTATGGCTACACCTTC.

CDR3 DNA: TGTGCCAGCAGCTTGGGGGGGAAGGCTAACTATGGCTACACCTTC. Protein: CASSLGGKANYGYTF. The chain employs TRBV5-5 and TRBJ1-2; maybe TRBD1 (5 bases). Germline CDR1 is SGHKS and CDR2 is YYEKEE (reference sequence). V was clipped by 0 bases and J by 0 bases, with 9 bases between them. The CDR3 spans 15 residues.

This clone is medium-sized. V gene TRBV19 combines with J gene TRBJ2-1, with 11 nucleotides matching TRBD2. V was pared by 5 bases and J by 8 bases, with 8 bases of the junction left unmatched. The germline V gene encodes CDR1 LNHDA and CDR2 SQIVND (reference sequence). The CDR3 runs 15 residues. This chain's CDR3 is CASSRTSGSYDEQFF. As DNA, the CDR3 is TGTGCCAGTAGTCGAACTAGCGGGAGTTACGATGAGCAGTTCTTC.

The V and J genes are TRBV19 and TRBJ1-5; D gene uncertain. Trimming took off 10 bases at V and 1 base at J, with 14 bases between the two ends. This CDR3 has 14 residues. Germline CDR1 and CDR2: LNHDA and SQIVND (reference sequence). The CDR3 protein is CATIHPASNQPQHF. The CDR3 DNA reads as TGTGCCACCATCCATCCTGCCAGCAATCAGCCCCAGCATTTT.

The V gene is TRBV29-1, the J gene TRBJ2-5; possibly TRBD2 for D (6 bases). Trimming took 2 bases from V and 5 from J, leaving 15 bases between them. The CDR3 sequence is 14 residues long. Per germline, CDR1 SQVTM and CDR2 ANQGSEA. For the CDR3, the DNA is TGCAGCGTTGAACTTGCGGGAACAGATGAGACCCAGTACTTC. Translated, it gives CSVELAGTDETQYF.

In this sample, this clone turned up once. V usage is TRBV19 and J usage is TRBJ1-1; 7 nucleotides match TRBD1. The V gene end was trimmed by 8 bases and the J gene end by 1 base; junction bases not matched to a gene: 4. The CDR3 is 13 residues long. Germline loops: CDR1 LNHDA, CDR2 SQIVND (reference sequence). The CDR3 sequence: CASRTGQNTEAFF. CDR3 nucleotides: TGTGCCAGTCGGACAGGCCAGAACACTGAAGCTTTCTTT.

V usage is TRBV6-5 and J usage is TRBJ1-2, with D possibly TRBD1 on 5 matching bases. Trimming removed 7 bases at V and 5 bases at J, with 14 bases between. CDR1 and CDR2 from the germline V gene are MNHEY and SVGAGI. This CDR3 contains 13 residues. In DNA, the CDR3 is TGTGCCAGCACTCTTGGCGGGGGGTATGGCTACACCTTC. It is translated as CASTLGGGYGYTF.

The V and J genes are TRBV5-6 and TRBJ2-7, with 7 bases fitting TRBD1. The germline gives CDR1 SGHDT, CDR2 YYEEEE. V shed 3 bases, J shed 2 bases, and the junction held 8 bases outside the gene matches. The length of the CDR3 is 15 residues. The CDR3 DNA is TGTGCCAGCAGCTCAGAACAGGGGTGGCCCTACGAGCAGTACTTC. Translated: CASSSEQGWPYEQYF.

The chain employs TRBV9 and TRBJ2-2; TRBD1 or TRBD2 may be the D gene (5 bases each). The V and J ends lost 0 bases and 9 bases respectively, with 6 bases between them. Per the germline V gene, CDR1 is SGDLS and CDR2 is YYNGEE. The length of the CDR3 is 12 residues. The CDR3 region is CASSVGGRELFF. The CDR3 bases are TGTGCCAGCAGCGTAGGGGGGAGGGAGCTGTTTTTT.

This clone was picked up one time. The chain links TRBV11-3 to TRBJ2-3; 8 bases match TRBD1. The CDR3 sequence is 15 residues long. Looked up from germline, CDR1 is SGHNT and CDR2 is YENEEA. After removal of 4 bases from V and 2 bases from J, the junction contained 5 bases not matched to a gene. CDR3 bases: TGTGCCAGCAGCTCGAAGGACAGGGCCACAGATACGCAGTATTTT. Residues: CASSSKDRATDTQYF.

This clone was counted a few times. The V call is TRBV30, the J call TRBJ1-1, with D hard to call. The germline CDR1 and CDR2 sequences are GTSNPN and SVGIG (reference sequence). This CDR3 region has 12 residues. V gave up 2 bases and J gave up 2 bases, with 6 bases separating them. Here the CDR3 DNA reads TGTGCCTGGAGTACAGTCAACACTGAAGCTTTCTTT. Translating gives CAWSTVNTEAFF.

The chain carries TRBV6-5 and TRBJ2-7, with 7 bases that match TRBD2. This CDR3 is built from 13 residues. The V gene end was trimmed by 6 bases and the J gene end by 2 bases; junction bases not matched to a gene: 4. Per germline, CDR1 MNHEY and CDR2 SVGAGI. The CDR3 sequence is CASSRGGTYEQYF. The CDR3, as DNA: TGTGCCAGCAGCCGGGGAGGGACCTACGAGCAGTACTTC.